The clone carrying this TCR beta chain was counted at least ten times. Its antigen is currently unknown. The data derive from a study of identical twins. Study observations and caveats: Monozygotic twin pairs showed more out-of-frame TCR alpha sharing than models estimated.

The V gene's germline CDR1 is SGHAT and CDR2 FQNNGV. This CDR3 has 19 residues. V was pared by 4 bases and J by 2 bases, with 27 bases between. Using its own MiXCR run on the 5' RACE reads, TCRdb lists one record per CDR3 protein. The sample consists of 200,000 to 250,000 distinct CDR3 sequences, 7.5% of them appearing once. Everyone who donated was a healthy Caucasian. These data were likewise used in another study, on yellow fever vaccine responses in identical twins. That publication notes: Twins reportedly had a vaccine T cell response that seemed partly convergent, partly personalized.

This TCR came from a woman aged 18 to 35 in good health. This chain links TRBV11-2 with TRBJ2-7; D is possibly TRBD2 (6 bases). The sequencing sample was made of memory (CD45RO+) T cells sorted from blood. The CDR3 loop reads CASSSRLVSTSTLAYEQYF. CDR3 sequence (DNA): TGTGCCAGCAGCTCCAGACTAGTTTCTACATCCACTCTCGCCTACGAGCAGTACTTC.